The next 9 T cell receptor beta chains were all read from a single sample in a study of T-cell memory formation after mild COVID-19. TCRdb re-derived calls from the 5' RACE reads in MiXCR, one entry per CDR3 protein. The sample includes roughly 220,000 distinct CDR3 sequences, around 9.5% of them seen just once. Sequencing used PBMCs or a T cell subset sorted from them (not recorded which). The source is a young man who had mild COVID-19 (a few samples of this study predate the infection). Cell type and time point are not known.

This clonotype turned up a few times. J is TRBJ1-3 and V is TRBV12-3 or TRBV12-4, with a possible D match to TRBD1 (5 bases). The ends were cut back, 4 bases at V and 0 bases at J, with 13 bases in the middle. CDR3 length: 16 amino acids. Here the CDR3 reads CASSSSQGPSGNTIYF. In nucleotides, the CDR3 is TGTGCCAGCAGTTCCTCGCAGGGCCCCTCTGGAAACACCATATATTTT.

The chain carries TRBV6-5 and TRBJ1-3, with TRBD1 as a possible D gene (5 bases). V lost 2 bases and J lost 5, with 13 bases in between. The CDR3 spans 15 residues. CDR1 and CDR2 from the germline V gene are MNHEY and SVGAGI. The CDR3 sequence: CASSYGSDTRNTIYF. The DNA of the CDR3 is TGTGCCAGCAGTTACGGCTCGGACACCAGAAACACCATATATTTT.

This clonotype was counted many times. The rearrangement joins TRBV12-3 or TRBV12-4 to TRBJ1-5; D remains ambiguous. This CDR3 spans 14 amino acids. V was shortened by 3 bases and J by 3 bases, with 9 bases between the two germline ends. For the CDR3, the DNA is TGTGCCAGCAGTTTGGAGGGATTCAATCAGCCCCAGCATTTT. This gives the protein CASSLEGFNQPQHF.

This clonotype was observed a few times. This sequence joins TRBV20-1 and TRBJ1-2; D perhaps matches TRBD1 (5 bases). This CDR3 has 16 residues. Trimming removed 7 bases from V and 4 bases from J, with 25 bases in between. Germline assignment: CDR1 DFQATT and CDR2 SNEGSKA (reference sequence). The CDR3 bases are TGCAGTGGTCGGGTTCCTACAGGTCAGGGATCCTATGGCTACACCTTC. This gives the protein CSGRVPTGQGSYGYTF.

This clonotype was counted only a few times. The chain is built from TRBV7-9 and TRBJ1-4; D might be TRBD1 (6 bases). CDR3 length: 14 amino acids. Trimming stripped 3 bases from V and 3 bases from J, with 8 bases between. Germline CDR1 and CDR2: SEHNR and FQNEAQ (reference sequence). The DNA of the CDR3 is TGTGCCAGCAGCTTCCGACAGGCTAATGAAAAACTGTTTTTT. Its translation: CASSFRQANEKLFF.

This clonotype was found a few times. The chain carries TRBV25-1 and TRBJ2-3; TRBD1 matches 9 bases. Per the germline V gene, CDR1 is MGHDK and CDR2 is SYGVNS. This CDR3 comprises 15 residues. Unmatched junction bases numbered 6, after V lost 5 bases and J lost 3 bases. CDR3 in amino acids: CASSWDRETTDTQYF. DNA for the CDR3: TGTGCCAGCAGTTGGGACAGGGAGACGACAGATACGCAGTATTTT.

The CDR3 nucleotides are TGTGCCAGTCTCCCAAGAGCAGGGAACTATGGCTACACCTTC. Amino acid sequence: CASLPRAGNYGYTF. V and J are TRBV6-5 and TRBJ1-2, with D tentatively TRBD1 (5 bases). Germline loops: CDR1 MNHEY, CDR2 SVGAGI. V lost 9 bases and J lost 2, with 16 bases in between. The CDR3 runs to 14 residues.

This clonotype was detected only a few times. This sequence joins TRBV19 and TRBJ1-2; TRBD1 aligns across 9 bases. CDR1 is LNHDA, CDR2 SQIVND, per germline (reference sequence). The V and J ends lost 3 bases and 8 bases, in that order; junction bases with no gene match: 13. CDR3 length: 16 amino acids. The CDR3 DNA reads TGTGCCAGTAGTATCGCCAACGCGGGACAGGGAGGGGGCTACACCTTC. Translating it yields CASSIANAGQGGGYTF.

This clonotype was counted a few times. The V call is TRBV6-1, the J call TRBJ1-2; 9 bases map to TRBD1. The V segment lost 7 bases and the J segment 2 bases; nucleotides outside the gene matches: 8. The CDR3 contains 15 residues. Germline-derived CDR1 and CDR2 are MNHNS and SASEGT. The CDR3: CASIPGQGGNYGYTF. For the CDR3, the DNA is TGTGCCAGCATCCCGGGACAGGGAGGGAACTATGGCTACACCTTC.